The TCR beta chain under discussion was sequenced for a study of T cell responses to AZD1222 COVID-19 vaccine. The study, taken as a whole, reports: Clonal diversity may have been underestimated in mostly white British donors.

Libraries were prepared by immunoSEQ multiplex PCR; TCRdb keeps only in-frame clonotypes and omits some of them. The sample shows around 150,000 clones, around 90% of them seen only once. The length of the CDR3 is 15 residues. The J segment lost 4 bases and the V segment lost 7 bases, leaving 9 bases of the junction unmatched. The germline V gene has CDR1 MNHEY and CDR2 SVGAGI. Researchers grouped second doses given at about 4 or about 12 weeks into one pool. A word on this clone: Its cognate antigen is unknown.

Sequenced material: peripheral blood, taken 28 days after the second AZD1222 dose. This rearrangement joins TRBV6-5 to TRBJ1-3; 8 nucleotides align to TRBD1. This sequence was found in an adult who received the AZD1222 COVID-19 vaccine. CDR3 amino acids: CASKPSWDRGNTIYF. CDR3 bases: TGTGCCAGCAAGCCTAGCTGGGACAGGGGAAACACCATATATTTT.